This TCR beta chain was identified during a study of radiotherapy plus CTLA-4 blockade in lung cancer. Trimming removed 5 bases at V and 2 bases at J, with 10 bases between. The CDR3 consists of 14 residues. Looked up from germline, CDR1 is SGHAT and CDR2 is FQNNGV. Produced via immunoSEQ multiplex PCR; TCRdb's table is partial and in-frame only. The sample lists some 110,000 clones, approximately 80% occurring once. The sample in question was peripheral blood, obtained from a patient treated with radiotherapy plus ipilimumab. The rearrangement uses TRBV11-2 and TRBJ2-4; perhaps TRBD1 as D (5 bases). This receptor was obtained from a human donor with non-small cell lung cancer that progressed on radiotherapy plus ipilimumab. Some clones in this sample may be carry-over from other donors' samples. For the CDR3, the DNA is TGTGCCAGCAGCCATCAGGGAACCAAAAACATTCAGTACTTC. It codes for CASSHQGTKNIQYF.